Each of the 23 T cell receptor beta chains below was sequenced from the same sample in a study of read filtering for tumor transcriptome and immune sequencing (dated by TCRdb to the early 2020s). The sequencer listed for this sample is Illumina HiSeq 4000. The Immunoverse kit was used to build TCR libraries from about 400 ng RNA, with molecular barcoded adaptors covering alpha/delta and beta/gamma chains. TCRdb itself trimmed the public reads at Q25 with fastp, ran MiXCR and retained productive beta chains. Identical CDR3 protein sequences are pooled into one entry, listed with their most common genes and DNA. In this sample the table shows roughly 90,000 distinct CDR3 sequences, around an eighth of which occur a single time. Approximately 15% of the sample lies in the top ten. Sequencing was performed on a population of CD138-negative cells sorted from bone marrow. Per the publication, the cell subset or site label means: bone marrow mononuclear cells depleted of CD138+ plasma/myeloma cells by negative magnetic selection. The origin of the receptors is a donor over 35 with multiple myeloma.

This clonotype was counted ten times or more. The rearrangement joins TRBV4-2 to TRBJ2-3; 9 nucleotides line up with TRBD2. The J segment lost 4 bases and the V segment lost 0 bases, leaving 5 bases of the junction unmatched. Germline V gives CDR1 LGHNA, CDR2 YNFKEQ. CDR3 size: 16 residues. The CDR3 spells CASSQDGSGSSDTQYF. In nucleotides, the CDR3 is TGTGCCAGCAGCCAAGATGGTAGCGGGAGCTCAGATACGCAGTATTTT.

As for this clonotype: This could be a read error, since a much larger clone is one nucleotide away. This sequence joins TRBV2 and TRBJ1-5; D call uncertain. Germline lookup yields CDR1 SNHLY and CDR2 FYNNEI. The length of the CDR3 is 12 residues. Trimming took 4 bases from V and 8 from J, leaving 9 bases between them. For the CDR3, the DNA is TGTGCCAGCAGTGGTAGCCAAGAGCCCCAGCATTTT. This sequence encodes CASSGSQEPQHF. Complete variable domain (other parts from reference TRBV2 and TRBJ1-5): EPEVTQTPSHQVTQMGQEVILRCVPISNHLYFYWYRQILGQKVEFLVSFYNNEISEKSEIFDDQFSVERPDGSNFTLKIRSTKLEDSAMYFCASSGSQEPQHFGDGTRLSIL.

Regarding this clonotype: With a much larger clone just one base away, this may be a read error. This chain joins TRBV28 and TRBJ2-1; 8 nucleotides match TRBD1. CDR3 size: 13 residues. Germline CDR1 MDHEN, CDR2 SYDVKM. The CDR3: CACSFPDREKQFF. DNA of the CDR3: TGTGCCTGCAGTTTCCCGGACAGGGAGAAGCAGTTCTTC.

This clonotype was counted many times. The V and J genes are TRBV30 and TRBJ2-1; 9 nucleotides match TRBD2. The germline V gene has CDR1 GTSNPN and CDR2 SVGIG (reference sequence). The CDR3 length is 15 residues. The trim removed 4 bases at V and 2 bases at J, leaving 6 bases unmatched. DNA of the CDR3: TGTGCCTGGATTTTTAGCGGGAGAACCTACAATGAGCAGTTCTTC. Translation: CAWIFSGRTYNEQFF.

This clonotype has at least ten counts. The V gene is TRBV19, the J gene TRBJ2-7, with D possibly TRBD2 on 5 matching bases. CDR3 length equals 15 residues. Germline V lookup: CDR1 LNHDA, CDR2 SQIVND (reference sequence). Trimming stripped 5 bases from V and 4 bases from J, with 18 bases between. CDR3 sequence (DNA): TGTGCCAGTAGTCCCCGGAGGACCCCGGGGTACGAGCAGTACTTC. Its translation is CASSPRRTPGYEQYF.

This clonotype was detected ten times or more. The genes are TRBV2 and TRBJ2-7, with TRBD2 identical over 7 bases. Germline CDR1 is SNHLY and CDR2 is FYNNEI. CDR3 length: 15 amino acids. V lost 6 bases, J lost 3 bases, and 11 bases stayed unmatched. CDR3 amino acids: CASSKTGLVVYEQYF. DNA of the CDR3: TGTGCCAGCAGCAAGACCGGACTAGTTGTCTACGAGCAGTACTTC.

The chain has TRBV6-1 and TRBJ1-5; D possibly corresponds to TRBD1 (6 bases). The CDR3 spans 15 residues. Trimming cost V 7 bases and J 0 bases, with 13 bases left between them. Germline CDR1 reads MNHNS; CDR2 reads SASEGT. CDR3 sequence (DNA): TGTGCCAGCACCTGGACAGCGGATAGCAATCAGCCCCAGCATTTT. Translating it yields CASTWTADSNQPQHF.

The chain carries TRBV29-1 and TRBJ2-3; TRBD2 aligns across 7 bases. CDR1 and CDR2 (germline): SQVTM, ANQGSEA. This CDR3 region has 19 residues. J lost 0 bases, V lost 2 bases, and 17 bases had no gene match. CDR3 coding DNA: TGCAGCGTTGAACATCTGGCGGGAGCTCAGTGGGGGAGCACAGATACGCAGTATTTT. It is translated as CSVEHLAGAQWGSTDTQYF.

V usage is TRBV4-1 and J usage is TRBJ2-1, with TRBD2 matching 13 bases. CDR3 length equals 17 residues. After removal of 1 base from V and 8 bases from J, the junction contained 8 bases not matched to a gene. Looked up from germline, CDR1 is MGHRA and CDR2 is YSYEKL. The CDR3 protein is CASSQAGTSGNVYEQFF. In DNA, the CDR3 is TGCGCCAGCAGCCAAGCGGGGACTAGCGGGAATGTATATGAGCAGTTCTTC.

In this sample, this clonotype turned up many times. V is TRBV2 and J is TRBJ2-1; either TRBD1 or TRBD2 may supply D (6 bases each). Trimming left V 3 bases short and J 2 bases short, with 11 bases between. The CDR3 has 15 amino acids. Germline V gene lookup returns CDR1 SNHLY and CDR2 FYNNEI. The CDR3: CASSDRRGTYNEQFF. In DNA, the CDR3 is TGTGCCAGCAGTGATAGGAGGGGGACCTACAATGAGCAGTTCTTC.

To note about this clonotype: A read error is possible here, since a much larger clone lies one base away. The V gene is TRBV12-3 or TRBV12-4, the J gene TRBJ2-2, with TRBD2 matching 10 bases. The CDR3 spans 16 residues. The V and J ends lost 5 bases and 6 bases, in that order; junction bases with no gene match: 9. This chain's CDR3 is CASSHGTSALAGELFF. In DNA, the CDR3 is TGTGCCAGCAGTCACGGGACTAGCGCCCTTGCCGGGGAGCTGTTTTTT.

This clonotype came up many times. The rearrangement joins TRBV7-9 to TRBJ1-3; D gene ambiguous. Trimming cost V 3 bases and J 2 bases, with 11 bases left between them. The CDR3 spans 15 residues. The V gene's germline CDR1 is SEHNR and CDR2 FQNEAQ (reference sequence). The CDR3 is CASSLGPEAGNTIYF. DNA for the CDR3: TGTGCCAGCAGCTTGGGCCCCGAGGCTGGAAACACCATATATTTT. Variable domain in full (rest from reference TRBV7-9 and TRBJ1-3): DTGVSQNPRHKITKRGQNVTFRCDPISEHNRLYWYRQTLGQGPEFLTYFQNEAQLEKSRLLSDRFSAERPKGSFSTLEIQRTEQGDSAMYLCASSLGPEAGNTIYFGEGSWLTVV.

For this clonotype: Relative to the germline gene, one junction end is altered; a read error may explain this. The genes are TRBV7-7 and TRBJ2-1; 12 bases line up with TRBD2. The CDR3 consists of 17 residues. Germline CDR1 reads SSHAT; CDR2 reads FNYEAQ (reference sequence). The DNA of the CDR3 is TGTGCTAGCAGCTTAGGTCCTAGCGGGAGGGCCTACAATGAGCAGTTCTTC. Translating gives CASSLGPSGRAYNEQFF.

Many counts were recorded for this clonotype. This rearrangement joins TRBV3-1 to TRBJ2-7, with TRBD1 identical over 8 bases. The CDR3 spans 16 residues. The germline V gene encodes CDR1 LGHDT and CDR2 YNNKEL (reference sequence). The V gene end was trimmed by 4 bases and the J gene end by 5 bases; junction bases not matched to a gene: 13. CDR3 loop: CASSPAVRTGSHEQYF. CDR3 DNA: TGTGCCAGCAGCCCAGCGGTTCGGACAGGGTCGCACGAGCAGTACTTC.

This clonotype showed up many times. An end of the junction does not agree with germline; a read error may underlie this. The chain is built from TRBV7-6 and TRBJ2-1, with unresolved D. Germline CDR1 reads SGHVS; CDR2 reads FNYEAQ. The CDR3 has 14 residues. The chain's CDR3 is CASGVGPNFNERFF. The CDR3 bases are TGTGCCAGCGGAGTCGGCCCGAATTTTAATGAGCGGTTCTTC. Full variable domain (missing parts from reference TRBV7-6 and TRBJ2-1): GAGVSQSPRYKVTKRGQDVALRCDPISGHVSLYWYRQALGQGPEFLTYFNYEAQQDKSGLPNDRFSAERPEGSISTLTIQRTEQRDSAMYRCASGVGPNFNERFFGPGTRLTVL.

This clonotype was counted ten times or more. The chain recombines TRBV6-6 with TRBJ2-2; the match to TRBD1 covers 7 bases. The germline V gene has CDR1 MNHNY and CDR2 SVGAGI (reference sequence). The CDR3 consists of 14 residues. The V and J ends lost 7 bases and 3 bases, in that order; junction bases with no gene match: 5. Here the CDR3 DNA reads TGTGCCAGCATCCCGGGACAGCACACCGGGGAGCTGTTTTTT. This sequence encodes CASIPGQHTGELFF.

This clonotype was detected ten times or more. J is TRBJ2-3 and V is TRBV7-2, with D unclear. This CDR3 comprises 13 residues. Trimming took 0 bases from V and 2 from J, leaving 3 bases between them. Germline CDR1 is SGHTA and CDR2 is FQGNSA. CDR3 loop: CASSLAFTDTQYF. CDR3 nucleotide sequence: TGTGCCAGCAGCTTAGCTTTCACAGATACGCAGTATTTT.

This clonotype occurred many times. The rearrangement links TRBV5-1 to TRBJ2-5, with D possibly being TRBD2 (6 bases). Germline V gene lookup returns CDR1 SGHRS and CDR2 YFSETQ. The V end lost 0 bases, the J end lost 4 bases, and 10 bases lay between the germline ends. The CDR3 is 14 amino acids. The CDR3: CASSLAGLRETQYF. The DNA of the CDR3 is TGCGCCAGCAGCTTGGCGGGACTCCGAGAGACCCAGTACTTC. Filled out from reference TRBV5-1 and TRBJ2-5, the complete variable domain reads KAGVTQTPRYLIKTRGQQVTLSCSPISGHRSVSWYQQTPGQGLQFLFEYFSETQRNKGNFPGRFSGRQFSNSRSEMNVSTLELGDSALYLCASSLAGLRETQYFGPGTRLLVL.

The gene calls are TRBV20-1 and TRBJ2-1; 7 nucleotides agree with TRBD1. CDR3 length: 14 residues. Trimming cost V 6 bases and J 0 bases; bases outside gene matches: 5. The germline CDR1 and CDR2 sequences are DFQATT and SNEGSKA (reference sequence). The CDR3 spells CSATRGISYNEQFF. As DNA, the CDR3 is TGCAGTGCGACCAGGGGGATCTCCTACAATGAGCAGTTCTTC.

This clonotype was found many times. This rearrangement joins TRBV7-9 to TRBJ1-1; D not certain. CDR3 length: 14 residues. V lost 5 bases to trimming and J lost 0 bases, with 10 bases between them. The V gene's germline CDR1 is SEHNR and CDR2 FQNEAQ (reference sequence). DNA of the CDR3: TGTGCCAGCAGCACGCCCGGGATGAACACTGAAGCTTTCTTT. Translation: CASSTPGMNTEAFF.

This clonotype was counted ten times or more. This chain links TRBV20-1 with TRBJ2-3, with 13 bases fitting TRBD2. CDR1 DFQATT and CDR2 SNEGSKA come from the germline V gene (reference sequence). The CDR3 spans 17 residues. The V segment lost 0 bases and the J segment 2 bases; nucleotides outside the gene matches: 5. The CDR3 DNA is TGCAGTGCTAGAGAGCTACTAGCGGGAGGGTTCACAGATACGCAGTATTTT. This gives the protein CSARELLAGGFTDTQYF.

The gene calls are TRBV9 and TRBJ2-5; D possibly matches TRBD1 or TRBD2 (5 bases each). Germline V CDR1 and CDR2: SGDLS, YYNGEE. Trimming left V 4 bases short and J 3 bases short, with 10 bases between. The CDR3 is made up of 13 amino acids. CDR3 nucleotide sequence: TGTGCCAGCAGCCCCCAGGGAGAAGAGACCCAGTACTTC. It specifies CASSPQGEETQYF.

This clonotype showed up many times. J is TRBJ2-5 and V is TRBV7-9; D unclear. This CDR3 contains 14 residues. CDR1 and CDR2 from the germline V gene are SEHNR and FQNEAQ (reference sequence). Trimming removed 2 bases at V and 2 bases at J, with 9 bases between. The CDR3 protein is CASSLSQRQETQYF. The CDR3 coding sequence is TGTGCCAGCAGCTTATCCCAGAGACAAGAGACCCAGTACTTC. The variable domain in full, with the rest retrieved from reference TRBV7-9 and TRBJ2-5, is DTGVSQNPRHKITKRGQNVTFRCDPISEHNRLYWYRQTLGQGPEFLTYFQNEAQLEKSRLLSDRFSAERPKGSFSTLEIQRTEQGDSAMYLCASSLSQRQETQYFGPGTRLLVL.